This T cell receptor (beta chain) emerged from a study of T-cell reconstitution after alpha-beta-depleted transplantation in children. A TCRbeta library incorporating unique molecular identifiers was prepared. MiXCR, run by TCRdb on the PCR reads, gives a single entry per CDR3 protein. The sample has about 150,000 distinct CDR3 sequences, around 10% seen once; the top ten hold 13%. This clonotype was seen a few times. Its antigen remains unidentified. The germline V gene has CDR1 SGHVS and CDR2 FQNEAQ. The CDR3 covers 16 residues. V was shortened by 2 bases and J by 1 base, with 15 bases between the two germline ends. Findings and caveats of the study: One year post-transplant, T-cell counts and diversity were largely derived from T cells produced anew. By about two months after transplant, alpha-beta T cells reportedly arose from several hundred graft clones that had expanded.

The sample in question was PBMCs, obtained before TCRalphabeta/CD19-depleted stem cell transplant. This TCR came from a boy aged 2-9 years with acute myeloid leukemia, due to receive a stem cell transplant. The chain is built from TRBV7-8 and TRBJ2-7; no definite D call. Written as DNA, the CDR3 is TGTGCCAGCAGCTTACGTACCTCGGACGAGTCCTACGAGCAGTACTTC. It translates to CASSLRTSDESYEQYF.